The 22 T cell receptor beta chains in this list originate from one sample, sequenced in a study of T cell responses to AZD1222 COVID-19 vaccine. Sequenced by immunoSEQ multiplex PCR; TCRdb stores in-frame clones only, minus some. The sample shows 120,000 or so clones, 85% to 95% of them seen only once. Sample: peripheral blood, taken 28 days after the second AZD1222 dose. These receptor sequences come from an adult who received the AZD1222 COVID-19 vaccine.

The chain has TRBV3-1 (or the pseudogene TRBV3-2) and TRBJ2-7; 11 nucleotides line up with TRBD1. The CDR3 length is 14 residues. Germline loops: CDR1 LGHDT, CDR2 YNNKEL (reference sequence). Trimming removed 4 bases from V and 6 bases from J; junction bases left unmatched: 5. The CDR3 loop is CASSLRTGGFEQYF. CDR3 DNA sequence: TGTGCCAGCAGCCTACGGACAGGGGGCTTCGAGCAGTACTTC.

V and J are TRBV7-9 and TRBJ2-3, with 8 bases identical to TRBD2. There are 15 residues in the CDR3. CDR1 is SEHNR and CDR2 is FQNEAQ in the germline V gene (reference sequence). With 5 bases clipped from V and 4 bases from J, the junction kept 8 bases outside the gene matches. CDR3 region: CASSPTGGPSDTQYF. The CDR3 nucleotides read TGTGCCAGCAGCCCTACGGGGGGGCCTTCAGATACGCAGTATTTT.

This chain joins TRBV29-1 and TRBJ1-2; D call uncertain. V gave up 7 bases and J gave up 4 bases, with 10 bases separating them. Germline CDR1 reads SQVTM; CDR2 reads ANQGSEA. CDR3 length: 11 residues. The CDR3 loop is CSGRGFYGYTF. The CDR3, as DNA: TGCAGCGGGCGAGGGTTCTATGGCTACACCTTC.

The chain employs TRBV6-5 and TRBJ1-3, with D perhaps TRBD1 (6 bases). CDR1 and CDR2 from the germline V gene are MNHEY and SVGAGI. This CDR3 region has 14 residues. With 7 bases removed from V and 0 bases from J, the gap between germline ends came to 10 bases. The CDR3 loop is CASNRDNSGNTIYF. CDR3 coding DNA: TGTGCCAGCAACCGGGACAACTCTGGAAACACCATATATTTT.

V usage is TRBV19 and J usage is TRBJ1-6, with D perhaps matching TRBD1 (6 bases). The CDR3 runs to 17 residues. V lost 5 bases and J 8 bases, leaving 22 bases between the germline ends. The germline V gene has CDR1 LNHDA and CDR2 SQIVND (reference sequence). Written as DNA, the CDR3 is TGTGCCAGTAGTCCACGGGACACGGCAGGAAAGGATTCACCCCTCCACTTT. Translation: CASSPRDTAGKDSPLHF.

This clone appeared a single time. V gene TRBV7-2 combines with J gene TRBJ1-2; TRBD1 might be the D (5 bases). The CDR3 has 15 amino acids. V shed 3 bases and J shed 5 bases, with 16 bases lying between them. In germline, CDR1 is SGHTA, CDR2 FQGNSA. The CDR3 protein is CASSFTSTGGYGYTF. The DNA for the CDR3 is TGTGCCAGCAGCTTTACGTCAACGGGGGGTTATGGCTACACCTTC.

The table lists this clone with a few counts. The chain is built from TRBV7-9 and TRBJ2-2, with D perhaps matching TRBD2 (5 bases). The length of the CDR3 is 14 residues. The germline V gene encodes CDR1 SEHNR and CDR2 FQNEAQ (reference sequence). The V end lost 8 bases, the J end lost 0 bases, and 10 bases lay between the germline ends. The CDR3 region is CASGGFSNTGELFF. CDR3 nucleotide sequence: TGTGCCAGCGGAGGTTTTTCGAACACCGGGGAGCTGTTTTTT.

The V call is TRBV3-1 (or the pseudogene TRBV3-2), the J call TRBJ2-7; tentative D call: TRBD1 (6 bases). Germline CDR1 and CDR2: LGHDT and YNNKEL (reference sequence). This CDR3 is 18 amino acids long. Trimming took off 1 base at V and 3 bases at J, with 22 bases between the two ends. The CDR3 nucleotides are TGTGCCAGCAGCCAAGCAAGAGCCCGGGACACCTACTTCTACGAGCAGTACTTC. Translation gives CASSQARARDTYFYEQYF.

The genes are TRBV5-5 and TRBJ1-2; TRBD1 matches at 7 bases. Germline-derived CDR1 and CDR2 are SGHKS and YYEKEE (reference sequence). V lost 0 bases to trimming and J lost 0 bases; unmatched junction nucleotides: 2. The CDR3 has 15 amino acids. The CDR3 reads CASSLEGQTNYGYTF. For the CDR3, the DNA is TGTGCCAGCAGCTTGGAGGGACAGACTAACTATGGCTACACCTTC.

This chain's CDR3 is CASTKGHGYTF. CDR3 DNA sequence: TGTGCCAGCACTAAGGGCCATGGCTACACCTTC. The chain has TRBV6-5 and TRBJ1-2, with D hard to call. This CDR3 has 11 amino acids. Trimming left V 7 bases short and J 6 bases short, with 9 bases between. Germline values: CDR1 MNHEY, CDR2 SVGAGI.

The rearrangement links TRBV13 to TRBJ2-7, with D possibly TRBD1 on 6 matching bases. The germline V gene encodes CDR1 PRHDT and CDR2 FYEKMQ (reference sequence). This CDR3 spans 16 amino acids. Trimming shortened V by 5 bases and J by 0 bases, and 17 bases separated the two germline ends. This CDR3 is CASSERQGPYSYEQYF. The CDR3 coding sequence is TGTGCCAGCAGCGAGCGGCAGGGGCCCTACTCCTACGAGCAGTACTTC.

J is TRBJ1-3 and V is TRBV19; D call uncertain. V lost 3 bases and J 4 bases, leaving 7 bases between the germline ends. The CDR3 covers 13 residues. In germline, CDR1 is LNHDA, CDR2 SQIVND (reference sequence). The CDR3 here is CASSMSKGNTIYF. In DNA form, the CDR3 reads TGTGCCAGTAGTATGAGCAAGGGAAACACCATATATTTT. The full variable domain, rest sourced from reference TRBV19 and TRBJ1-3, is DGGITQSPKYLFRKEGQNVTLSCEQNLNHDAMYWYRQDPGQGLRLIYYSQIVNDFQKGDIAEGYSVSREKKESFPLTVTSAQKNPTAFYLCASSMSKGNTIYFGEGSWLTVV.

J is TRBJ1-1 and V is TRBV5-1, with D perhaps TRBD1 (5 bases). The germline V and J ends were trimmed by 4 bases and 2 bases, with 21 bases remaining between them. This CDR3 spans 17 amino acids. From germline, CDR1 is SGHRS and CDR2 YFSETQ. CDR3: CASSLTTDSYPNTEAFF. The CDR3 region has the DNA TGCGCCAGCAGCCTGACGACTGACAGCTACCCAAACACTGAAGCTTTCTTT.

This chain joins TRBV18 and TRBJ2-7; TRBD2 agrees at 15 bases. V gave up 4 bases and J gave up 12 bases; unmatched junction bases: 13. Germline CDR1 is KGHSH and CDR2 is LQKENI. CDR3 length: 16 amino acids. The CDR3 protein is CASSLNKGLAGGQWYF. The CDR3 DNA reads TGTGCCAGCTCACTGAACAAAGGACTAGCGGGAGGGCAATGGTACTTC.

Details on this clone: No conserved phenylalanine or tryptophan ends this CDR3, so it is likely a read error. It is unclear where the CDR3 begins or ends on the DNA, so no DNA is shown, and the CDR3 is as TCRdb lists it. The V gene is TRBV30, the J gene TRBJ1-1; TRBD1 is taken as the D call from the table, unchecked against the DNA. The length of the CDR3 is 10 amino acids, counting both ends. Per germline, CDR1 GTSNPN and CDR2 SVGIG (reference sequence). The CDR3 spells CASLVGTGYT.

CDR3 sequence reads: CASSESLGQPQHF. DNA for the CDR3: TGCGCCAGCAGTGAGTCCTTAGGACAGCCCCAGCATTTT. The V and J genes are TRBV10-1 and TRBJ1-5; D is unresolved. The CDR3 is 13 residues long. Germline CDR1 WNHNN, CDR2 SYGVQD (reference sequence). Trimming took 0 bases from V and 7 from J, leaving 7 bases between them.

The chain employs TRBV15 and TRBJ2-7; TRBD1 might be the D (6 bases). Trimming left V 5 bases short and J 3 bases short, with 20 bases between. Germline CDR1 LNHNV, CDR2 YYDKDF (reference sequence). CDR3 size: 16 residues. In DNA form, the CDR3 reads TGTGCCACCAGCGAAGACCACAGGGCGACCTTCTACGAGCAGTACTTC. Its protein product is CATSEDHRATFYEQYF.

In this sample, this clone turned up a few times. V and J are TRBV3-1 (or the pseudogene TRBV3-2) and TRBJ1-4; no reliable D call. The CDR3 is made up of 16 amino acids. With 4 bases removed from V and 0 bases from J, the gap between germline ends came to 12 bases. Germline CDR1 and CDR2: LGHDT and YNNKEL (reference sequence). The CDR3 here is CASSPGIGATNEKLFF. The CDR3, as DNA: TGTGCCAGCAGCCCGGGGATCGGGGCAACTAATGAAAAACTGTTTTTT.

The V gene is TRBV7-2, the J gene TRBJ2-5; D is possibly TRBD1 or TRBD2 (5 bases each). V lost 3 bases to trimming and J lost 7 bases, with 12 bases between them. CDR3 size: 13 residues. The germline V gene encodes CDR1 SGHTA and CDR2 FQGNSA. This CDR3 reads CASSFEGSRTQYF. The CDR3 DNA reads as TGTGCCAGCAGCTTCGAGGGGAGCAGGACCCAGTACTTC.

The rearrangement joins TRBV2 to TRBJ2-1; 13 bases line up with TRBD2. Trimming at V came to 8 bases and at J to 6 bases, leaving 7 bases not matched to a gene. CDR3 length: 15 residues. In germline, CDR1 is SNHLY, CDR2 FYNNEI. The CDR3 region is CASRTSGRAPNEQFF. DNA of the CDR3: TGTGCCAGCCGGACTAGCGGGAGAGCGCCCAATGAGCAGTTCTTC.

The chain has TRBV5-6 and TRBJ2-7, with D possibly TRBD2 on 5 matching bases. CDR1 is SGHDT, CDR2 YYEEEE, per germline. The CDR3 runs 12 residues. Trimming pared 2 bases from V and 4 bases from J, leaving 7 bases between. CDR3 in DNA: TGTGCCAGCAGCTTTTCGGGATACGAGCAGTACTTC. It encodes CASSFSGYEQYF. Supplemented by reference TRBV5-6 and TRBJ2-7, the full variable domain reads DAGVTQSPTHLIKTRGQQVTLRCSPKSGHDTVSWYQQALGQGPQFIFQYYEEEERQRGNFPDRFSGHQFPNYSSELNVNALLLGDSALYLCASSFSGYEQYFGPGTRLTVT.

CDR3 nucleotide sequence: TGTGCCAGTAGTATTGTCTTGGACACCTATGGCTACACCTTC. The encoded protein is CASSIVLDTYGYTF. The chain couples TRBV19 to TRBJ1-2; possibly TRBD1 for D (5 bases). Looked up from germline, CDR1 is LNHDA and CDR2 is SQIVND (reference sequence). The CDR3 sequence is 14 residues long. V was trimmed by 3 bases and J by 4 bases, leaving 12 bases between them.